This passage covers 30 T cell receptor beta chains from one sample sequenced in a study of vaccination and CD4 T cells after COVID-19 (dated by TCRdb to between 2021 and 2024). Libraries were constructed by PCR. For sequencing, an Illumina iSeq 100 was employed. DNA from cultured CD4+ T cells was subjected to TCR sequencing with the Oncomine TCR Beta short-read assay at the Johns Hopkins FTIC core. TCRdb took the public reads, trimmed them with fastp at Q25, ran MiXCR for clone calling and kept in-frame beta chains. Every entry covers one CDR3 protein and lists the most common genes and DNA from its rows. The sample profile shows some 20,000 distinct CDR3 sequences; 60% of them were found once. Together, the top ten hold approximately 9% of the sample. This specimen's treatment or condition label, interpreted: approximately 10-day PBMC culture with coronavirus spike peptide pools or control peptides (ViraFEST assay).

For these receptors, no antigen is known. The sequencing used CD4+ T cells from blood, cultured in vitro, collected after SARS-CoV-2 vaccination. These receptor sequences come from a human donor who had recovered from COVID-19.

The genes are TRBV27 and TRBJ2-1; 9 bases fit TRBD2. With V trimmed by 7 bases and J by 4 bases, 11 bases remained unmatched. Germline V gene lookup returns CDR1 MNHEY and CDR2 SMNVEV (reference sequence). The CDR3 loop spans 16 amino acids. The CDR3 reads CASKSQGLAGYNEQFF. CDR3 nucleotide sequence: TGTGCCAGCAAATCCCAGGGGCTAGCGGGGTACAATGAGCAGTTCTTC.

Only a few counts were recorded for this clonotype. CDR3 bases: TGTGCCAGCAGCTCTTTCGGGGGTGGTTCGGAAAAACTGTTTTTT. Protein product: CASSSFGGGSEKLFF. The rearrangement links TRBV7-2 to TRBJ1-4; perhaps TRBD1 as D (5 bases). With 4 bases removed from V and 8 bases from J, the gap between germline ends came to 17 bases. Germline CDR1 is SGHTA and CDR2 is FQGNSA. The CDR3 has 15 amino acids.

This chain joins TRBV5-6 and TRBJ2-5; TRBD1 agrees at 9 bases. The CDR3 is made up of 13 amino acids. V trimming: 3 bases; J trimming: 3 bases; junction bases outside the gene matches: 0. CDR1 is SGHDT, CDR2 YYEEEE, per germline. CDR3 bases: TGTGCCAGCAGCTGGGACAGGGAAGAGACCCAGTACTTC. Translation: CASSWDREETQYF.

A few counts support this clonotype. The V gene is TRBV25-1, the J gene TRBJ1-6, with D perhaps matching TRBD1 (5 bases). Between the trimmed V and J ends, which lost 4 bases and 7 bases, there was a span of 20 bases. The CDR3 is 17 residues long. Per the germline V gene, CDR1 is MGHDK and CDR2 is SYGVNS. The CDR3 coding sequence is TGTGCCAGCAGTGGCTCTAGGGGTCGGGGGGACAATTCACCCCTCCACTTT. This sequence encodes CASSGSRGRGDNSPLHF.

The chain is built from TRBV6-1 and TRBJ2-1, with a tentative D call TRBD2 (6 bases). Germline V gene data show CDR1 as MNHNS and CDR2 as SASEGT. This CDR3 comprises 14 residues. The ends were cut back, 6 bases at V and 8 bases at J, with 17 bases in the middle. CDR3: CASRAGTEGDEQFF. The DNA of the CDR3 is TGTGCCAGCAGAGCCGGGACGGAGGGCGATGAGCAGTTCTTC.

This clonotype was recorded a few times. V and J are TRBV2 and TRBJ1-6; the match to TRBD1 covers 8 bases. V lost 6 bases and J lost 8; bases outside the gene matches: 9. The CDR3 is 15 residues long. Germline lookup yields CDR1 SNHLY and CDR2 FYNNEI. Here the CDR3 reads CASRKTGADHSPLHF. Written as DNA, the CDR3 is TGTGCCAGCAGGAAGACAGGGGCTGATCATTCACCCCTCCACTTT.

Only a few counts were recorded for this clonotype. This chain connects TRBV20-1 to TRBJ1-3, with TRBD1 as a possible D gene (5 bases). V was pared by 3 bases and J by 0 bases, with 9 bases between. Germline V lookup: CDR1 DFQATT, CDR2 SNEGSKA (reference sequence). CDR3 length: 14 amino acids. Here the CDR3 reads CSAREGSSGNTIYF. In DNA, the CDR3 is TGCAGTGCTAGGGAGGGGAGCTCTGGAAACACCATATATTTT.

J is TRBJ1-2 and V is TRBV11-3; D is unclear. The CDR3 runs 13 residues. V lost 8 bases, J lost 4 bases, and 14 bases lay in between. The germline V gene encodes CDR1 SGHNT and CDR2 YENEEA. For the CDR3, the DNA is TGTGCCAGCTCGTACCGTTTGAGCTATGGCTACACCTTC. Its protein is CASSYRLSYGYTF.

The chain joins TRBV6-5 to TRBJ2-7, with 12 bases that match TRBD1. Trimming removed 4 bases from V and 5 bases from J; junction bases left unmatched: 3. The length of the CDR3 is 14 residues. The germline gives CDR1 MNHEY, CDR2 SVGAGI. The CDR3 bases are TGTGCCAGCAGTTCCGGGACAGGGGGCGACGAGCAGTACTTC. This encodes CASSSGTGGDEQYF.

A note on this clonotype: Sequence at one end of the junction differs from germline and may be a read error. The chain employs TRBV28 and TRBJ1-3; D is perhaps TRBD1 (6 bases). Germline V gene data show CDR1 as MDHEN and CDR2 as SYDVKM. This CDR3 region has 15 residues. This CDR3 is CASSTPGDPGNTIYF. CDR3 nucleotide sequence: TGTGCCAGCAGCACTCCAGGGGACCCTGGGAACACCATATATTTT.

This clonotype was picked up a small number of times. The chain carries TRBV20-1 and TRBJ1-5, with D uncertain. Germline loops: CDR1 DFQATT, CDR2 SNEGSKA (reference sequence). Trimming removed 1 base from V and 3 bases from J, with 10 bases in between. The CDR3 sequence is 14 residues long. DNA of the CDR3: TGCAGTGCTAGAGCCGGACTGTTCAATCAGCCCCAGCATTTT. Its protein product is CSARAGLFNQPQHF.

The chain recombines TRBV20-1 with TRBJ2-1, with D possibly TRBD2 on 5 matching bases. This CDR3 spans 13 amino acids. Trimming took off 8 bases at V and 10 bases at J, with 21 bases between the two ends. Germline V gene data show CDR1 as DFQATT and CDR2 as SNEGSKA (reference sequence). CDR3: CSPVRPRGREQFF. CDR3 bases: TGCAGTCCTGTTCGCCCACGGGGTAGGGAGCAGTTCTTC.

The gene calls are TRBV7-8 and TRBJ2-2; TRBD2 might be the D (5 bases). Germline loops: CDR1 SGHVS, CDR2 FQNEAQ. V lost 4 bases and J lost 5, with 17 bases in between. The CDR3 runs to 16 residues. CDR3 bases: TGTGCCAGCAGCTCCCCTACTAGGATTAGTACCGGGGAGCTGTTTTTT. Translating it yields CASSSPTRISTGELFF.

V gene TRBV30 combines with J gene TRBJ1-6; a possible D gene is TRBD1 (5 bases). The CDR3 consists of 13 residues. Germline V gene sequence: CDR1 GTSNPN, CDR2 SVGIG (reference sequence). V lost 0 bases and J lost 7, with 7 bases in between. The CDR3 DNA reads as TGTGCCTGGAGTGTACCAGGGAATTCACCCCTCCACTTT. Translated, it gives CAWSVPGNSPLHF.

This clonotype was seen only a few times. The rearrangement uses TRBV28 and TRBJ2-5, with a possible D match to TRBD1 (6 bases). Germline assignment: CDR1 MDHEN and CDR2 SYDVKM. V was shortened by 2 bases and J by 4 bases, with 11 bases between the two germline ends. The CDR3 contains 14 residues. CDR3 sequence (DNA): TGTGCCAGCAGTTTAGGGGGCTTCGGAGAGACCCAGTACTTC. Translating it yields CASSLGGFGETQYF.

The chain employs TRBV7-2 and TRBJ1-1, with 7 nucleotides matching TRBD1. The CDR3 has 14 residues. After removal of 5 bases from V and 1 base from J, the junction contained 4 bases not matched to a gene. Germline values: CDR1 SGHTA, CDR2 FQGNSA. CDR3 nucleotides: TGTGCCAGCAGCGCTCGACAGGGGAACACTGAAGCTTTCTTT. This translates into CASSARQGNTEAFF.

V gene TRBV19 combines with J gene TRBJ1-2; 8 bases are a match to TRBD1. Germline CDR1 is LNHDA and CDR2 is SQIVND (reference sequence). This CDR3 is built from 16 residues. V trimming: 10 bases; J trimming: 2 bases; junction bases outside the gene matches: 15. For the CDR3, the DNA is TGTGCCACTAATCGACAGGGGAAGCTGTCGAACTATGGCTACACCTTC. Translating it yields CATNRQGKLSNYGYTF.

The gene calls are TRBV2 and TRBJ1-6; D uncertain. The CDR3 consists of 14 residues. V dropped 6 bases and J dropped 5 bases, with 11 bases sitting between them. Germline CDR1 SNHLY, CDR2 FYNNEI. The CDR3 region is CASRRTPNNSPLHF. The CDR3 DNA reads TGTGCCAGCAGAAGGACCCCTAATAATTCACCCCTCCACTTT. Combining the CDR3 with reference TRBV2 and TRBJ1-6 gives the whole variable domain EPEVTQTPSHQVTQMGQEVILRCVPISNHLYFYWYRQILGQKVEFLVSFYNNEISEKSEIFDDQFSVERPDGSNFTLKIRSTKLEDSAMYFCASRRTPNNSPLHFGNGTRLTVT.

The chain is built from TRBV20-1 and TRBJ2-1, with 9 bases that match TRBD2. The CDR3 covers 17 residues. Trimming took 2 bases from V and 3 from J; bases not matched to a gene: 11. Germline V gene lookup returns CDR1 DFQATT and CDR2 SNEGSKA (reference sequence). CDR3 coding DNA: TGCAGTGCTAGACGGTCGGGGCTAGCGGGGCTCTACAATGAGCAGTTCTTC. It yields the protein CSARRSGLAGLYNEQFF.

This clonotype was counted between two and nine times. The chain is built from TRBV12-3 or TRBV12-4 and TRBJ1-2; possibly TRBD1 for D (5 bases). Trimming shortened V by 5 bases and J by 10 bases, and 14 bases separated the two germline ends. This CDR3 comprises 12 residues. For the CDR3, the DNA is TGTGCCAGCAGTGCCGACAGCCTATTCTACACCTTC. It specifies CASSADSLFYTF.

In DNA, the CDR3 is TGCAGTGCTAGAGCACAGTTCAGCACAGATACGCAGTATTTT. The encoded protein is CSARAQFSTDTQYF. The gene calls are TRBV20-1 and TRBJ2-3; D remains ambiguous. V was clipped by 1 base and J by 0 bases, with 8 bases between them. Germline V gene lookup returns CDR1 DFQATT and CDR2 SNEGSKA (reference sequence). The CDR3 has 14 amino acids.

The chain has TRBV18 and TRBJ2-2, with D possibly TRBD1 on 7 matching bases. In germline, CDR1 is KGHSH, CDR2 LQKENI. This CDR3 has 15 residues. V lost 1 base and J lost 7, with 13 bases in between. DNA of the CDR3: TGTGCCAGCTCACCACGACAGGGTAGCGGCGGGGAGCTGTTTTTT. Translation: CASSPRQGSGGELFF.

The CDR3 here is CASSGGTGASYNEQFF. Here the CDR3 DNA reads TGTGCCAGCAGCGGGGGGACAGGGGCCTCCTACAATGAGCAGTTCTTC. J is TRBJ2-1 and V is TRBV7-2; 10 nucleotides match TRBD1. The CDR3 contains 16 residues. The germline V gene encodes CDR1 SGHTA and CDR2 FQGNSA. The junction had 4 bases not matched to a gene; V was cut back by 5 bases and J by 0 bases.

V gene TRBV21-1 combines with J gene TRBJ1-5; the table gives TRBD1 as D, unverified against the DNA. TRBV21-1 is shown as a pseudogene. This CDR3 is 14 amino acids long. DNA of the CDR3: TGTGCCAGCAGCAGAAGCGGAGGGGATCAGCCCCAGCATTTT. This translates into CASSRSGGDQPQHF.

The V call is TRBV6-1, the J call TRBJ1-1; 10 bases agree with TRBD1. Germline assignment: CDR1 MNHNS and CDR2 SASEGT. The CDR3 extends over 15 amino acids. V was clipped by 7 bases and J by 1 base; unmatched bases: 6. In DNA form, the CDR3 reads TGTGCCAGCAAGGACAGGGGGGCAGCGAACACTGAAGCTTTCTTT. The encoded protein is CASKDRGAANTEAFF.

CDR3 region: CASSWGTANQPQHF. The CDR3 nucleotides read TGTGCCAGCAGTTGGGGGACGGCCAATCAGCCCCAGCATTTT. V gene TRBV28 combines with J gene TRBJ1-5; maybe TRBD1 (5 bases). Trimming left V 4 bases short and J 3 bases short, with 10 bases between. Germline V CDR1 and CDR2: MDHEN, SYDVKM. The CDR3 contains 14 residues. Using reference TRBV28 and TRBJ1-5 for the parts outside the CDR3, the full variable domain is DVKVTQSSRYLVKRTGEKVFLECVQDMDHENMFWYRQDPGLGLRLIYFSYDVKMKEKGDIPEGYSVSREKKERFSLILESASTNQTSMYLCASSWGTANQPQHFGDGTRLSIL.

V usage is TRBV20-1 and J usage is TRBJ2-5; D unclear. Trimming removed 3 bases from V and 4 bases from J, with 12 bases in between. The germline gives CDR1 DFQATT, CDR2 SNEGSKA (reference sequence). The CDR3 consists of 13 residues. CDR3 residues: CSASPAIGETQYF. The CDR3 bases are TGCAGTGCTAGCCCAGCCATCGGAGAGACCCAGTACTTC.

This rearrangement joins TRBV4-1 to TRBJ1-2; the D gene is possibly TRBD1 (6 bases). In germline, CDR1 is MGHRA, CDR2 YSYEKL. V gave up 4 bases and J gave up 0 bases, with 9 bases separating them. This CDR3 has 14 amino acids. For the CDR3, the DNA is TGCGCCAGCAGCCGTCCAGGGGCTAACTATGGCTACACCTTC. This encodes CASSRPGANYGYTF.

This chain uses TRBV21-1 with TRBJ1-3. TRBV21-1 is flagged as a pseudogene. The CDR3 contains 12 residues. The CDR3 region has the DNA TGTGCCAGCAGCAAAGCGGGCAAAGCCCTATATTTT. Its translation: CASSKAGKALYF.

This clonotype showed up just a few times. V and J are TRBV15 and TRBJ1-5; D unresolved. V was clipped by 6 bases and J by 3 bases, with 12 bases between them. Germline CDR1 reads LNHNV; CDR2 reads YYDKDF (reference sequence). The CDR3 extends over 14 amino acids. This CDR3 is CATRNSEANQPQHF. DNA of the CDR3: TGTGCCACCAGGAATTCGGAGGCCAATCAGCCCCAGCATTTT.